This T cell receptor (beta chain) derives from a study of blood T cell repertoires in COVID-19. As for the study in general: There were acute and convalescent COVID-19 samples, and they came from the United States, Italy and Spain. PBMCs, B-cell-depleted T cells, or T cells were the source of the cDNA or gDNA that made up the material.

Trimming took 2 bases from V and 4 from J; bases not matched to a gene: 5. The CDR3 totals 15 residues. Germline lookup yields CDR1 SGHVS and CDR2 FNYEAQ. Original handling: Estimated nucleated cell counts came from reference gene primer amplification. Some clones are missing from TCRdb's copy, which holds only in-frame ones; the method was immunoSEQ multiplex PCR. Clonal size and the V and J genes are those of that table, whereas D and trimming came from the DNA. The sample consists of 95,000 to 150,000 clones, about 79% of them appearing once. The sequencing input was peripheral blood. The J gene is TRBJ1-5, the V gene TRBV7-6; TRBD1 agrees at 7 bases. The clonotype was recovered from a woman in her 70s with acute or convalescent COVID-19. The DNA for the CDR3 is TGTGCCAGCAGCTTATTGAGGGACAGTAATCAGCCCCAGCATTTT. It specifies CASSLLRDSNQPQHF. The entire variable domain, with the rest obtained from reference TRBV7-6 and TRBJ1-5, is as follows: GAGVSQSPRYKVTKRGQDVALRCDPISGHVSLYWYRQALGQGPEFLTYFNYEAQQDKSGLPNDRFSAERPEGSISTLTIQRTEQRDSAMYRCASSLLRDSNQPQHFGDGTRLSIL.